This TCR beta chain appears in the sequencing data of a study of cytomegalovirus exposure and HLA in healthy donors. Broader study findings: In a later analysis, DRB1 alleles had the most associated TCRs; HLA-C alleles the fewest. Clonal expansion was found to be greater in HLA-associated TCR beta chains than in equally common others in a later analysis.

This clone was counted a few times. Antigen: not known. V gave up 0 bases and J gave up 3 bases, with 11 bases separating them. The CDR3 length is 16 residues. Germline V lookup: CDR1 MNHEY, CDR2 SVGAGI. PCR was performed using 60 Vbeta and 13 Jbeta primers. Generated by immunoSEQ multiplex PCR, the TCRdb table keeps only in-frame clones and is missing some. Of roughly 98,000 clones in the sample, approximately 72% were seen once. This TCR derives from an older woman in good health and CMV-seropositive. The rearrangement joins TRBV6-5 to TRBJ2-2; a possible D gene is TRBD1 (6 bases). Sequencing was carried out using PBMCs. CDR3 sequence: CASSYSYRVHTGELFF. CDR3 coding DNA: TGTGCCAGCAGTTACTCGTACAGGGTGCACACCGGGGAGCTGTTTTTT.